This T cell receptor (beta chain) was identified in a study of control samples from healthy donors and cancer patients. The repertoire was sequenced with immunoSEQ multiplex PCR; TCRdb's copy has only in-frame clones and lacks some. The sample lists about 86,000 clones; roughly 93% were seen once. The CDR3 is made up of 13 amino acids. The V gene's germline CDR1 is LGHNA and CDR2 YSLEER. V dropped 0 bases and J dropped 10 bases, with 10 bases sitting between them. The origin of this receptor is a woman between 18 and 29 years old in good health. Sequences were obtained from blood. J is TRBJ2-4 and V is TRBV4-3; the D is unclear. CDR3 DNA: TGCGCCAGCAGCCAAGATAGATTATCTATTCAGTACTTC. Protein: CASSQDRLSIQYF.